The sequence of this T cell receptor beta chain was determined in a study of cytomegalovirus exposure and HLA in healthy donors. The germline V gene encodes CDR1 SGHTA and CDR2 FQGTGA. Trimming cost V 1 base and J 6 bases; bases outside gene matches: 5. This CDR3 contains 14 residues. Profiled with immunoSEQ multiplex PCR; TCRdb holds only in-frame clones, not every one. The table has about 160,000 clones, around 85% seen once. This TCR came from a woman in her 30s in good health and CMV-seronegative. The chain has TRBV7-3 and TRBJ1-1; the match to TRBD1 covers 7 bases. The sequencing input was PBMCs. The CDR3 sequence is CASSLKGGGSEAFF. CDR3 sequence (DNA): TGTGCCAGCAGCTTAAAAGGGGGCGGCTCTGAAGCTTTCTTT.